This entry features one T cell receptor beta chain sequence. The record originates from a study of blood T cell repertoires in COVID-19. In the study overall: Researchers got acute and convalescent COVID-19 samples from the United States, Italy and Spain.

As originally analysed: Reference gene primer amplification in the assay estimated nucleated cell counts. Profiling relied on immunoSEQ multiplex PCR, and the TCRdb table lists in-frame clones only, not all of them. V, J and clone size are those of that table, while D and trimming were read from the DNA. The sample gives fewer than 150,000 clones, around nine tenths of which show up once; approximately 4.2% is in the top ten. The germline V gene encodes CDR1 LNHDA and CDR2 SQIVND (reference sequence). V was trimmed by 7 bases and J by 4 bases, leaving 11 bases between them. The length of the CDR3 is 13 residues.

The chain uses TRBV19 and TRBJ2-1, with unresolved D. The TCR comes from a woman between 35 and 50 years old with acute or convalescent COVID-19. Specimen: peripheral blood. CDR3 sequence (DNA): TGTGCCAGTATGGAGCGCCAGTACAATGAGCAGTTCTTC. Its translation: CASMERQYNEQFF.